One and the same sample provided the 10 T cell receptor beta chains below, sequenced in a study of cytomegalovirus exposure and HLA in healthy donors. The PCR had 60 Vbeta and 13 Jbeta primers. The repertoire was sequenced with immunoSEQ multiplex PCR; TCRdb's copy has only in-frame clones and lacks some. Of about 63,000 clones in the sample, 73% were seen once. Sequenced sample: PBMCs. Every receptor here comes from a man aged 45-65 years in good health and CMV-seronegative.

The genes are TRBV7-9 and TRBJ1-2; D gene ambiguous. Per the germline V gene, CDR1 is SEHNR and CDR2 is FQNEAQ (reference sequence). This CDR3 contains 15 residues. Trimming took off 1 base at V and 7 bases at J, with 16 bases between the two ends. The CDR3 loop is CASSLVGPGKLGYTF. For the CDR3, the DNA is TGTGCCAGCAGCTTAGTCGGTCCCGGGAAGCTTGGCTACACCTTC.

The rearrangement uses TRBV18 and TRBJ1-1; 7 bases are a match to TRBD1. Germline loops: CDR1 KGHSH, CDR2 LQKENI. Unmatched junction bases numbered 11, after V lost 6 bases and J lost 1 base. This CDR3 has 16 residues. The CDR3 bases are TGTGCCAGCTCGCCTTCGAGACAGGGAGCGAACACTGAAGCTTTCTTT. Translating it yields CASSPSRQGANTEAFF.

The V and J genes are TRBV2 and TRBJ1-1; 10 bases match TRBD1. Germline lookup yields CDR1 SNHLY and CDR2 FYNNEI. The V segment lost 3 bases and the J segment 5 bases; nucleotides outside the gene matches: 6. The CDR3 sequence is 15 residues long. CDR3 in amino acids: CASSDAGQGNTEAFF. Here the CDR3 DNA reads TGTGCCAGCAGTGATGCGGGACAGGGGAATACTGAAGCTTTCTTT.

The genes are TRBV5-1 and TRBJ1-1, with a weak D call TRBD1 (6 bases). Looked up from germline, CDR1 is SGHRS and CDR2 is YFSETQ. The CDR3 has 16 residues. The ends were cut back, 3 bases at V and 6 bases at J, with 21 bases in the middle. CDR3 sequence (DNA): TGCGCCAGCAGCTACGAACAGGGACTAGGGCGAGCTGAAGCTTTCTTT. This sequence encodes CASSYEQGLGRAEAFF.

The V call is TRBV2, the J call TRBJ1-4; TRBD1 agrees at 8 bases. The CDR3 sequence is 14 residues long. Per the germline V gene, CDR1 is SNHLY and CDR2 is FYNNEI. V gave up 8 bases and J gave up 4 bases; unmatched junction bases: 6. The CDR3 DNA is TGTGCCAGCTATAGGACAGGGAATAATGAAAAACTGTTTTTT. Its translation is CASYRTGNNEKLFF.

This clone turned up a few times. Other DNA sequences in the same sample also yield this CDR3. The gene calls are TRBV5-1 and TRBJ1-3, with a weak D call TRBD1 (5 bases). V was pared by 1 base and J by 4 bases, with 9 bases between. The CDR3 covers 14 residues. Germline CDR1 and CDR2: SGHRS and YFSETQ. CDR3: CASSLRGTGNTIYF. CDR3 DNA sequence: TGCGCCAGCAGCTTGCGGGGGACGGGAAACACCATATATTTT.

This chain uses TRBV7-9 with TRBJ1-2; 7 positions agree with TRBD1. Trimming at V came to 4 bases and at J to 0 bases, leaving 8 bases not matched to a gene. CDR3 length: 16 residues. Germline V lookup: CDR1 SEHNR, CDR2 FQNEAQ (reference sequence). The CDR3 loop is CASSSYRDRANYGYTF. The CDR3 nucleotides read TGTGCCAGCAGCTCGTACCGGGACAGAGCTAACTATGGCTACACCTTC.

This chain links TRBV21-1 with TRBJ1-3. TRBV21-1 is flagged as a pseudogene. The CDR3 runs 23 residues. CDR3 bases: TGTGCCAGCAGCAAAGGGGTCGGGGAGTGGGATCGGGAGCCCTGGTTTCCTGGAAACACCATATATTTT. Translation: CASSKGVGEWDREPWFPGNTIYF.

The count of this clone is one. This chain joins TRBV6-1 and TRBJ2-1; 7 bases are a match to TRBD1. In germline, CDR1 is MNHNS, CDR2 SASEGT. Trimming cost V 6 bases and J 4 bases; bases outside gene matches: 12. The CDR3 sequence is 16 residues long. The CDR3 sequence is CASSEKQGTGYNEQFF. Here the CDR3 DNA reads TGTGCCAGCAGCGAAAAACAGGGGACGGGTTACAATGAGCAGTTCTTC.

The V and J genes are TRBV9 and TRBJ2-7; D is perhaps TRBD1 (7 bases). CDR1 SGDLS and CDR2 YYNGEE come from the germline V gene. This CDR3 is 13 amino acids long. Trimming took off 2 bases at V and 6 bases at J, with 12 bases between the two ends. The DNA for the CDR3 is TGTGCCAGCAGCGTGTCCCAGGGGGGCGAGCAGTACTTC. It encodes CASSVSQGGEQYF.